The 9 T cell receptor beta chains in this list originate from one sample, sequenced in a study of blood T cell repertoires in COVID-19. Data came from immunoSEQ multiplex PCR; TCRdb stores just in-frame clones and leaves some out. The sample contains some 200,000 clones, over 75% of which appear only once. The sample was peripheral blood. All receptors derive from an elderly man with acute or convalescent COVID-19.

The gene calls are TRBV28 and TRBJ2-3; the match to TRBD2 covers 14 bases. CDR3 length: 17 amino acids. J lost 8 bases, V lost 6 bases, and 13 bases had no gene match. Per germline, CDR1 MDHEN and CDR2 SYDVKM. The CDR3 reads CASRRDPGLAGAGTQYF. The CDR3 DNA is TGTGCCAGCAGGCGAGACCCGGGACTAGCGGGAGCTGGTACGCAGTATTTT.

The V and J genes are TRBV5-1 and TRBJ2-1; the match to TRBD2 covers 14 bases. Germline values: CDR1 SGHRS, CDR2 YFSETQ. The ends lost 0 bases at V and 5 bases at J; junction bases unmatched: 1. CDR3 size: 16 residues. The CDR3 bases are TGCGCCAGCAGCTTGGGGGGACTAGCGGGAGACAATGAGCAGTTCTTC. It translates to CASSLGGLAGDNEQFF.

The chain is built from TRBV14 and TRBJ1-1; unclear D gene. The CDR3 length is 14 residues. CDR1 and CDR2 (germline): SGHDN, FVKESK. Trimming cost V 1 base and J 4 bases, with 10 bases left between them. This CDR3 reads CASSQAGGLTEAFF. The CDR3 DNA is TGTGCCAGCAGCCAAGCGGGAGGGCTCACTGAAGCTTTCTTT.

V gene TRBV5-4 combines with J gene TRBJ2-5, with 8 bases lining up with TRBD2. The J segment lost 4 bases and the V segment lost 1 base, leaving 9 bases of the junction unmatched. The CDR3 totals 16 residues. Germline-derived CDR1 and CDR2 are SGHNT and YYREEE (reference sequence). This CDR3 is CASSLRSGSSGETQYF. The CDR3 region has the DNA TGTGCCAGCAGCTTGAGAAGCGGGAGCTCTGGAGAGACCCAGTACTTC. Combining the CDR3 with reference TRBV5-4 and TRBJ2-5 gives the whole variable domain ETGVTQSPTHLIKTRGQQVTLRCSSQSGHNTVSWYQQALGQGPQFIFQYYREEENGRGNFPPRFSGLQFPNYSSELNVNALELDDSALYLCASSLRSGSSGETQYFGPGTRLLVL.

This rearrangement joins TRBV10-3 to TRBJ1-1; TRBD1 matches 8 bases. Germline V CDR1 and CDR2: ENHRY, SYGVKD. The CDR3 runs to 16 residues. J was trimmed by 1 base and V by 2 bases; bases with no gene match: 6. CDR3 sequence reads: CAISEAQGAGNTEAFF. The CDR3 bases are TGTGCCATCAGTGAGGCCCAGGGGGCTGGGAACACTGAAGCTTTCTTT.

The V and J genes are TRBV28 and TRBJ2-3; D unresolved. CDR3 length: 14 amino acids. Germline CDR1 is MDHEN and CDR2 is SYDVKM. Trimming pared 7 bases from V and 9 bases from J, leaving 20 bases between. The CDR3 coding sequence is TGTGCCAGCACCCAGCGCCCTTCGGTAGGAACGCAGTATTTT. This encodes CASTQRPSVGTQYF.

J is TRBJ2-7 and V is TRBV11-2; 13 bases align to TRBD2. Germline assignment: CDR1 SGHAT and CDR2 FQNNGV. CDR3 size: 20 residues. V trimming: 0 bases; J trimming: 4 bases; junction bases outside the gene matches: 15. The chain's CDR3 is CASSLDLGTGRTSGSYEQYV. CDR3 bases: TGTGCCAGCAGCTTAGATCTGGGGACAGGGCGGACTAGCGGGAGTTACGAGCAGTACGTC.

The CDR3 sequence is CALSGFNTEAFF. As DNA, the CDR3 is TGTGCCTTATCAGGGTTCAACACTGAAGCTTTCTTT. The gene calls are TRBV30 and TRBJ1-1; D may be TRBD1 (5 bases). V dropped 7 bases and J dropped 2 bases, with 11 bases sitting between them. Germline-derived CDR1 and CDR2 are GTSNPN and SVGIG (reference sequence). There are 12 residues in the CDR3.

V is TRBV19 and J is TRBJ2-1; 9 bases are shared with TRBD1. This CDR3 has 19 residues. The junction had 21 bases not matched to a gene; V was cut back by 5 bases and J by 7 bases. The germline V gene has CDR1 LNHDA and CDR2 SQIVND (reference sequence). Here the CDR3 DNA reads TGTGCCAGTAGTCCCAAGGGGGACAGGGAAAGGTTAGTAAGGAATGAGCAGTTCTTC. Translated: CASSPKGDRERLVRNEQFF.